The 29 T cell receptor beta chains below were found in one sample sequenced in a study of glioma-infiltrating T cells after dendritic cell vaccination. Produced via immunoSEQ multiplex PCR; TCRdb's table is partial and in-frame only. The table lists about 92,000 clones, 85% to 90% of them singletons. The sequences come from blood, collected before dendritic cell vaccination. The receptors here all came from a human donor with glioblastoma.

The V gene is TRBV7-3, the J gene TRBJ2-3; the match to TRBD1 covers 9 bases. After removal of 5 bases from V and 0 bases from J, the junction contained 6 bases not matched to a gene. CDR1 is SGHTA, CDR2 FQGTGA, per germline. The CDR3 spans 16 residues. The CDR3 sequence is CASSLQQGASTDTQYF. In nucleotides, the CDR3 is TGTGCCAGCAGCCTCCAACAGGGGGCGAGCACAGATACGCAGTATTTT.

The rearrangement joins TRBV2 to TRBJ2-4; weak D call: TRBD2 (5 bases). With 4 bases removed from V and 1 base from J, the gap between germline ends came to 14 bases. This CDR3 is built from 16 residues. Germline V gives CDR1 SNHLY, CDR2 FYNNEI. CDR3 DNA sequence: TGTGCCAGCAGTGTGGCCCGGCGAGGGGCCAAAAACATTCAGTACTTC. Translating it yields CASSVARRGAKNIQYF.

The genes are TRBV4-1 and TRBJ2-3, with a weak D call TRBD2 (6 bases). Germline CDR1 and CDR2: MGHRA and YSYEKL. CDR3 length equals 13 residues. The ends were cut back, 5 bases at V and 6 bases at J, with 12 bases in the middle. Here the CDR3 reads CASSRGGLDTQYF. CDR3 sequence (DNA): TGCGCCAGCAGCAGGGGAGGTTTGGATACGCAGTATTTT.

The chain combines TRBV27 with TRBJ1-1, with no clear D. The CDR3 is 14 amino acids. The V gene lost 1 base and the J gene lost 1 base, with 7 bases spanning the gap. CDR1 and CDR2 (germline): MNHEY, SMNVEV (reference sequence). The chain's CDR3 is CASSLYAENTEAFF. CDR3 in DNA: TGTGCCAGCAGTTTATACGCAGAGAACACTGAAGCTTTCTTT.

This clone appeared a single time. The gene calls are TRBV15 and TRBJ1-3, with D hard to call. V lost 1 base, J lost 3 bases, and 7 bases lay in between. This CDR3 is 14 amino acids long. CDR1 is LNHNV, CDR2 YYDKDF, per germline (reference sequence). The CDR3 sequence is CATSRGGYGNTIYF. The DNA of the CDR3 is TGTGCCACCAGCAGAGGAGGGTATGGAAACACCATATATTTT.

The chain carries TRBV18 and TRBJ1-4; TRBD1 agrees at 10 bases. CDR3 length: 16 residues. Per germline, CDR1 KGHSH and CDR2 LQKENI. J gave up 0 bases and V 6 bases, and 4 bases lay outside the gene matches. The CDR3 region is CASSGDRGATNEKLFF. The CDR3 DNA reads as TGTGCCAGCTCCGGGGACAGGGGAGCAACTAATGAAAAACTGTTTTTT. The full variable domain, completed using reference TRBV18 and TRBJ1-4, is NAGVMQNPRHLVRRRGQEARLRCSPMKGHSHVYWYRQLPEEGLKFMVYLQKENIIDESGMPKERFSAEFPKEGPSILRIQQVVRGDSAAYFCASSGDRGATNEKLFFGSGTQLSVL.

The chain joins TRBV7-9 to TRBJ2-1; the D gene is possibly TRBD1 (6 bases). Germline-derived CDR1 and CDR2 are SEHNR and FQNEAQ (reference sequence). Trimming took off 5 bases at V and 8 bases at J, with 10 bases between the two ends. The CDR3 totals 12 residues. The CDR3 loop reads CASSVQGYEQFF. The CDR3 region has the DNA TGTGCCAGCAGCGTACAGGGTTATGAGCAGTTCTTC.

The chain recombines TRBV29-1 with TRBJ2-2, with a weak D call TRBD1 (6 bases). Germline CDR1 is SQVTM and CDR2 is ANQGSEA. The CDR3 runs 18 residues. V lost 3 bases to trimming and J lost 11 bases, with 31 bases between them. The CDR3 DNA follows: TGCAGCGTTGAGAATGGGGGCCACCGGGACCCGGGGTTCTTAGAGCTGTTTTTT. This gives the protein CSVENGGHRDPGFLELFF.

Notes on this clone: Other DNA variants within this sample encode the same CDR3. This sequence joins TRBV27 and TRBJ2-7, with unresolved D. The CDR3 has 15 residues. Germline loops: CDR1 MNHEY, CDR2 SMNVEV (reference sequence). Trimming pared 0 bases from V and 2 bases from J, leaving 11 bases between. CDR3 DNA sequence: TGTGCCAGCAGTTTATCCGTGCGCGGTACCTACGAGCAGTACTTC. This gives the protein CASSLSVRGTYEQYF.

The chain employs TRBV27 and TRBJ2-7; 10 bases are a match to TRBD1. The V segment lost 4 bases and the J segment 4 bases; nucleotides outside the gene matches: 4. There are 14 residues in the CDR3. CDR1 is MNHEY, CDR2 SMNVEV, per germline (reference sequence). CDR3 coding DNA: TGTGCCAGCAGTTCCACGGGACAGGGGTACGAGCAGTACTTC. Residues: CASSSTGQGYEQYF.

This rearrangement joins TRBV14 to TRBJ1-2; D is possibly TRBD1 (6 bases). This CDR3 region has 15 residues. Germline CDR1 reads SGHDN; CDR2 reads FVKESK. V lost 8 bases and J lost 0, with 16 bases in between. CDR3 coding DNA: TGTGCCAGCGGTTCAGGGGAGCTCCCTAACTATGGCTACACCTTC. As protein: CASGSGELPNYGYTF.

The chain has TRBV6-6 and TRBJ1-1; TRBD1 aligns across 7 bases. The germline V gene has CDR1 MNHNY and CDR2 SVGAGI (reference sequence). CDR3 length: 14 amino acids. After removal of 2 bases from V and 4 bases from J, the junction contained 4 bases not matched to a gene. DNA of the CDR3: TGTGCCAGCAGTTACAGGGGGCAGGGCACTGAAGCTTTCTTT. It is translated as CASSYRGQGTEAFF.

For the CDR3, the DNA is TGTGCCAGCAGTTACGCGACAGGGGGGACTTACGAGCAGTACTTC. It codes for CASSYATGGTYEQYF. This chain links TRBV6-6 with TRBJ2-7, with 9 bases identical to TRBD1. The CDR3 spans 15 residues. From germline, CDR1 is MNHNY and CDR2 SVGAGI (reference sequence). V dropped 2 bases and J dropped 4; count of bases not matched to a gene: 6.

V and J are TRBV27 and TRBJ2-7; the match to TRBD1 covers 8 bases. The CDR3 has 14 amino acids. The germline gives CDR1 MNHEY, CDR2 SMNVEV (reference sequence). After removal of 5 bases from V and 0 bases from J, the junction contained 3 bases not matched to a gene. The chain's CDR3 is CASSTGQVSYEQYF. In nucleotides, the CDR3 is TGTGCCAGCAGTACGGGACAGGTCTCCTACGAGCAGTACTTC.

The chain combines TRBV9 with TRBJ2-7; 7 bases agree with TRBD1. The germline gives CDR1 SGDLS, CDR2 YYNGEE. The CDR3 spans 15 residues. The V gene end was trimmed by 3 bases and the J gene end by 0 bases; junction bases not matched to a gene: 6. The CDR3 here is CASSGRDSSSYEQYF. In DNA, the CDR3 is TGTGCCAGCAGCGGCCGGGACAGCAGCTCCTACGAGCAGTACTTC.

This sequence joins TRBV2 and TRBJ1-1; TRBD1 might be the D (6 bases). Trimming stripped 8 bases from V and 6 bases from J, with 25 bases between. Germline values: CDR1 SNHLY, CDR2 FYNNEI. The CDR3 is made up of 16 amino acids. CDR3 protein: CASSPGGGQNQPEAFF. CDR3 sequence (DNA): TGTGCCAGCTCTCCCGGAGGTGGACAGAACCAACCTGAAGCTTTCTTT. The complete variable domain, with remaining parts taken from reference TRBV2 and TRBJ1-1, reads EPEVTQTPSHQVTQMGQEVILRCVPISNHLYFYWYRQILGQKVEFLVSFYNNEISEKSEIFDDQFSVERPDGSNFTLKIRSTKLEDSAMYFCASSPGGGQNQPEAFFGQGTRLTVV.

The J gene is TRBJ1-1, the V gene TRBV25-1; perhaps TRBD1 as D (6 bases). The CDR3 spans 12 residues. The V end lost 4 bases, the J end lost 11 bases, and 14 bases lay between the germline ends. Germline V CDR1 and CDR2: MGHDK, SYGVNS. The CDR3 here is CASSGLQGMAFF. The DNA for the CDR3 is TGTGCCAGCAGTGGGCTACAGGGTATGGCTTTCTTT.

The chain links TRBV4-1 to TRBJ2-1, with TRBD2 matching 13 bases. J was trimmed by 8 bases and V by 4 bases; bases with no gene match: 8. From germline, CDR1 is MGHRA and CDR2 YSYEKL. This CDR3 region has 16 residues. The CDR3 DNA sequence: TGCGCCAGCAGCCCTGGGACTAGCGGGGAACCGGATGAGCAGTTCTTC. Protein: CASSPGTSGEPDEQFF.

V usage is TRBV4-3 and J usage is TRBJ2-3; 8 bases line up with TRBD1. J lost 7 bases, V lost 0 bases, and 6 bases had no gene match. Germline V gene data show CDR1 as LGHNA and CDR2 as YSLEER. The length of the CDR3 is 15 residues. CDR3 DNA sequence: TGCGCCAGCAGCCAAGAGGCAGGGGGCAGGAATACGCAGTATTTT. It codes for CASSQEAGGRNTQYF.

The chain combines TRBV7-2 with TRBJ2-7, with TRBD1 matching 7 bases. CDR1 and CDR2 (germline): SGHTA, FQGNSA. CDR3 size: 15 residues. After removal of 5 bases from V and 3 bases from J, the junction contained 10 bases not matched to a gene. CDR3 DNA sequence: TGTGCCAGCAGCCTCGACAGGGTCCCGTACTACGAGCAGTACTTC. Translation: CASSLDRVPYYEQYF.

The gene calls are TRBV6-1 and TRBJ1-5, with D perhaps matching TRBD1 (5 bases). V gave up 1 base and J gave up 2 bases, with 9 bases separating them. The CDR3 is 15 residues long. Germline loops: CDR1 MNHNS, CDR2 SASEGT. Here the CDR3 DNA reads TGTGCCAGCAGTGAAGTAGCCAGGGGCAATCAGCCCCAGCATTTT. This sequence encodes CASSEVARGNQPQHF.

This chain links TRBV2 with TRBJ2-5; D might be TRBD1 (6 bases). This CDR3 region has 13 residues. Germline V gene lookup returns CDR1 SNHLY and CDR2 FYNNEI. Between the trimmed V and J ends, which lost 4 bases and 5 bases, there was a span of 11 bases. The CDR3 region has the DNA TGTGCCAGCAGTGGGGGGCCGGGGGAGACCCAGTACTTC. Encoded protein: CASSGGPGETQYF.

The V call is TRBV7-8, the J call TRBJ2-7; TRBD1 is a possible D gene (5 bases). Trimming stripped 1 base from V and 0 bases from J, with 7 bases between. CDR3 length: 14 residues. Germline values: CDR1 SGHVS, CDR2 FQNEAQ. CDR3 DNA sequence: TGTGCCAGCAGCTTAGAACAGGACTCCTACGAGCAGTACTTC. Residues: CASSLEQDSYEQYF.

J is TRBJ1-4 and V is TRBV5-6; TRBD1 matches at 7 bases. The CDR3 spans 14 residues. V shed 0 bases and J 7 bases; nucleotides not matched to a gene: 3. Germline lookup yields CDR1 SGHDT and CDR2 YYEEEE. The CDR3 loop reads CASSLAGQSEKLFF. DNA of the CDR3: TGTGCCAGCAGCTTGGCGGGACAGTCTGAAAAACTGTTTTTT.

V gene TRBV7-6 combines with J gene TRBJ2-1; 14 nucleotides match TRBD2. Germline trimming cut 5 bases from V and 7 bases from J; bases unmatched to any gene: 7. Germline V lookup: CDR1 SGHVS, CDR2 FNYEAQ. This CDR3 comprises 16 residues. The CDR3 sequence: CASSPGTSGSGNEQFF. The CDR3 region has the DNA TGTGCCAGCAGCCCTGGGACTAGCGGGAGTGGTAATGAGCAGTTCTTC. Filled out from reference TRBV7-6 and TRBJ2-1, the complete variable domain reads GAGVSQSPRYKVTKRGQDVALRCDPISGHVSLYWYRQALGQGPEFLTYFNYEAQQDKSGLPNDRFSAERPEGSISTLTIQRTEQRDSAMYRCASSPGTSGSGNEQFFGPGTRLTVL.

V gene TRBV28 combines with J gene TRBJ2-7, with D possibly being TRBD1 (6 bases). CDR1 is MDHEN, CDR2 SYDVKM, per germline. The CDR3 extends over 16 amino acids. V was pared by 3 bases and J by 2 bases, with 17 bases between. This chain's CDR3 is CASSFGTTDLTYEQYF. In DNA form, the CDR3 reads TGTGCCAGCAGTTTTGGGACAACCGATCTAACCTACGAGCAGTACTTC.

The J gene is TRBJ2-1, the V gene TRBV19; weak D call: TRBD1 (7 bases). Trimming took 4 bases from V and 3 from J, leaving 13 bases between them. Germline assignment: CDR1 LNHDA and CDR2 SQIVND (reference sequence). This CDR3 region has 15 residues. The CDR3 nucleotides are TGTGCCAGTAGTAGAGCAGGGGGGTACTACAATGAGCAGTTCTTC. It encodes CASSRAGGYYNEQFF.

The gene calls are TRBV27 and TRBJ2-7; 8 positions agree with TRBD1. With V trimmed by 5 bases and J by 3 bases, 6 bases remained unmatched. The CDR3 contains 14 residues. Germline CDR1 and CDR2: MNHEY and SMNVEV (reference sequence). CDR3 nucleotide sequence: TGTGCCAGCAGTCCCTTGGGGACAGGCTACGAGCAGTACTTC. As protein: CASSPLGTGYEQYF.

The chain links TRBV6-1 to TRBJ1-3; the D gene is possibly TRBD1 (6 bases). The CDR3 is 18 amino acids. Germline CDR1 is MNHNS and CDR2 is SASEGT. The V and J ends lost 2 bases and 2 bases respectively, with 19 bases between them. DNA of the CDR3: TGTGCCAGCAGTGAAAGACCCCGAGGGGGTAGGACTGGAAACACCATATATTTT. This gives the protein CASSERPRGGRTGNTIYF.